This paragraph covers one T cell receptor (beta chain) sequence. This sample was taken from a study of cytomegalovirus exposure and HLA in healthy donors. Study-wide background: A previous analysis identified more than 100 million unique TCR beta sequences derived from around 180 million T cells.

In the PCR, 60 Vbeta and 13 Jbeta primers were used. Sequenced by immunoSEQ multiplex PCR; TCRdb stores in-frame clones only, minus some. The table records about 98,000 clones, approximately 72% of them present only once. Germline CDR1 MNHNS, CDR2 SASEGT. The ends were cut back, 4 bases at V and 2 bases at J, with 17 bases in the middle. The CDR3 runs to 17 residues. This receptor was obtained from a man aged 18 to 30 in good health and CMV-seropositive. Material: PBMCs. The genes are TRBV6-1 and TRBJ2-2; D may be TRBD2 (8 bases). DNA for the CDR3: TGTGCCAGCAGTGCCCGGGGGGGACAGAAAAACACCGGGGAGCTGTTTTTT. Protein: CASSARGGQKNTGELFF.